This T cell receptor beta chain was obtained from a study of blood T cell repertoires in COVID-19. Source study methods: Cell counts per sample came from amplifying reference gene primers. Assay: immunoSEQ multiplex PCR; the TCRdb copy retains only in-frame clones and omits some. V, J and clone size reflect that table, while D and trimming were determined from the DNA. This table has some 350,000 clones, approximately 84% appearing once. Per the germline V gene, CDR1 is ENHRY and CDR2 is SYGVKD. The junction had 3 bases not matched to a gene; V was cut back by 0 bases and J by 5 bases. The CDR3 runs 16 residues.

This receptor was identified in a woman aged 25 to 45 who had recovered from COVID-19. Sequenced material: PBMCs or T cells enriched from blood (not recorded which). The rearrangement links TRBV10-3 to TRBJ2-1; 11 nucleotides line up with TRBD2. The CDR3 nucleotides are TGTGCCATCAGTGAGTCGCTAGCGGGAGGAGACAATGAGCAGTTCTTC. Amino acids: CAISESLAGGDNEQFF.